This T cell receptor (beta chain) was captured by sequencing in a study of shared clonotypes between healthy human individuals. Study outcomes and limitations: The sharing of 4% to 5.5% of naive CD4 clonotypes was seen across a handful of donors. Clonotype sharing among the donors was expected to vary with sequencing depth. Naive subsets typically showed greater estimated richness than memory subsets.

Of note for this clone: Its antigen remains unknown.

The germline V and J ends were trimmed by 2 bases and 5 bases, with 14 bases remaining between them. The CDR3 contains 15 residues. CDR1 and CDR2 (germline): SGHTA, FQGNSA. Generated by immunoSEQ multiplex PCR, the TCRdb table keeps only in-frame clones and is missing some. The sample lists 2 million to 2.5 million clones; around 92% were seen once. This clonotype originated in a man aged 18 to 29 in good health. Some clones in this sample may be carry-over from other donors' samples. This rearrangement joins TRBV7-2 to TRBJ2-3, with D perhaps matching TRBD2 (6 bases). Sample: naive CD4+ T cells from PBMCs. The sample's subset: CD45RA+ positively selected. The DNA of the CDR3 is TGTGCCAGCAGCTTATCTACGGGAGCTGGAGATACGCAGTATTTT. It specifies CASSLSTGAGDTQYF.